Below are 11 T cell receptor beta chains sequenced from a single sample in a study of T cell changes during pregnancy in multiple sclerosis. Profiled with immunoSEQ multiplex PCR; TCRdb holds only in-frame clones, not every one. The repertoire holds tens of thousands of clones, with roughly 92% as singletons. The starting material was peripheral blood, obtained in the first trimester of pregnancy. The source of these receptors is a female donor with multiple sclerosis, enrolled in a pregnancy study.

The chain carries TRBV9 and TRBJ1-6; 8 bases match TRBD1. V lost 3 bases, J lost 8 bases, and 4 bases stayed unmatched. Germline V gene lookup returns CDR1 SGDLS and CDR2 YYNGEE. The CDR3 consists of 14 residues. The CDR3 bases are TGTGCCAGCAGCGGCGGACAGGGCCATTCACCCCTCCACTTT. As protein: CASSGGQGHSPLHF.

J is TRBJ2-2 and V is TRBV4-2, with TRBD1 matching 7 bases. Germline CDR1 reads LGHNA; CDR2 reads YNFKEQ. The V and J ends lost 4 bases and 0 bases, in that order; junction bases with no gene match: 5. There are 16 residues in the CDR3. CDR3 in amino acids: CASSRHDRANTGELFF. The CDR3 bases are TGTGCCAGCAGCCGACACGACAGGGCGAACACCGGGGAGCTGTTTTTT.

V and J are TRBV25-1 and TRBJ1-5, with D possibly matching TRBD1 (6 bases). V gave up 2 bases and J gave up 6 bases, with 11 bases separating them. CDR1 is MGHDK and CDR2 is SYGVNS in the germline V gene. CDR3 size: 14 residues. The CDR3: CASSEPGAGQPQHF. The CDR3, as DNA: TGTGCCAGCAGTGAACCAGGGGCCGGTCAGCCCCAGCATTTT.

The J gene is TRBJ2-1, the V gene TRBV9, with a possible D match to TRBD2 (6 bases). The CDR3 sequence is 15 residues long. Trimming left V 0 bases short and J 8 bases short, with 15 bases between. Per the germline V gene, CDR1 is SGDLS and CDR2 is YYNGEE. CDR3 in amino acids: CASSVGGVGFYEQFF. CDR3 nucleotide sequence: TGTGCCAGCAGCGTAGGGGGGGTTGGCTTTTATGAGCAGTTCTTC.

The J gene is TRBJ2-2, the V gene TRBV5-4, with TRBD2 identical over 9 bases. This CDR3 contains 16 residues. CDR1 is SGHNT, CDR2 YYREEE, per germline (reference sequence). Trimming took 3 bases from V and 1 from J; bases not matched to a gene: 4. In DNA form, the CDR3 reads TGTGCCAGCAGCTCTCTAGCGGGGAAGAACACCGGGGAGCTGTTTTTT. It codes for CASSSLAGKNTGELFF.

This chain uses TRBV6-6 with TRBJ2-7, with 10 bases aligning to TRBD2. The J call is uncertain, as TRBJ2-5 better fits the DNA end. CDR1 is MNHNY and CDR2 is SVGAGI in the germline V gene (reference sequence). CDR3 size: 14 residues. CDR3 loop: CASSYSGGQETQYF. DNA for the CDR3: TGTGCCAGCAGTTATAGCGGGGGGCAAGAGACCCAGTACTTC.

The gene calls are TRBV6-5 and TRBJ2-1, with 10 nucleotides matching TRBD1. The CDR3 has 15 residues. V dropped 5 bases and J dropped 6; count of bases not matched to a gene: 7. Germline V gene data show CDR1 as MNHEY and CDR2 as SVGAGI. CDR3 region: CASSRQGALGNEQFF. CDR3 nucleotides: TGTGCCAGCAGTCGACAGGGGGCGCTTGGCAATGAGCAGTTCTTC.

The chain recombines TRBV21-1 with TRBJ2-7; the table's D gene call, TRBD1, was not cross checked with the DNA. TRBV21-1 is described as a pseudogene. The CDR3 runs 14 residues. The CDR3 reads CASSKGRPLYEQYF. For the CDR3, the DNA is TGTGCCAGCAGCAAAGGCAGGCCCCTCTACGAGCAGTACTTC.

The chain couples TRBV7-6 to TRBJ2-7, with D possibly matching TRBD2 (6 bases). Germline V gene sequence: CDR1 SGHVS, CDR2 FNYEAQ. The V end was cut by 0 bases, the J end by 0 bases, with 9 bases between. The CDR3 has 15 amino acids. Here the CDR3 DNA reads TGTGCCAGCAGCTTAGCGGGCGGGACCTCCTACGAGCAGTACTTC. Encoded protein: CASSLAGGTSYEQYF.

The V gene is TRBV29-1, the J gene TRBJ1-1; no clear D gene. This CDR3 is 14 amino acids long. V was pared by 5 bases and J by 0 bases, with 13 bases between. Germline V lookup: CDR1 SQVTM, CDR2 ANQGSEA. The CDR3 loop reads CSVSGRLMNTEAFF. The CDR3 DNA reads TGCAGCGTTTCCGGCAGGCTAATGAACACTGAAGCTTTCTTT. Together with reference TRBV29-1 and TRBJ1-1, the CDR3 gives the full variable domain: SAVISQKPSRDICQRGTSLTIQCQVDSQVTMMFWYRQQPGQSLTLIATANQGSEATYESGFVIDKFPISRPNLTFSTLTVSNMSPEDSSIYLCSVSGRLMNTEAFFGQGTRLTVV.

This rearrangement joins TRBV11-3 to TRBJ2-6, with D maybe TRBD1 (6 bases). The CDR3 is 16 amino acids. Germline assignment: CDR1 SGHNT and CDR2 YENEEA. V lost 0 bases and J 3 bases, leaving 9 bases between the germline ends. The CDR3 is CASSLEGRGGANVLTF. The CDR3 DNA reads TGTGCCAGCAGCTTAGAAGGCAGGGGTGGGGCCAACGTCCTGACTTTC.